This record looks at one T cell receptor beta chain sequence and its context. This sample is part of a study of blood T cell repertoires in COVID-19. Study-level information: Whether acute or convalescent, the COVID-19 samples came from the United States, Italy and Spain. Sample material is recorded as cDNA or gDNA derived from T cells, B-cell-depleted T cells, or PBMCs.

Germline CDR1 KGHSH, CDR2 LQKENI. V was cut by 6 bases and J by 1 base, with 9 bases left in between. The CDR3 has 14 amino acids. In the original analysis: Amplifying reference gene primers gave estimates of nucleated cell counts. Using immunoSEQ multiplex PCR, the repertoire was profiled, and TCRdb retains in-frame clones only, with some absent. V, J and clone size reflect that table, while D and trimming were determined from the DNA. This table holds approximately 120,000 clones, 84% found once. Sequenced material: peripheral blood. The sequence was obtained from a woman older than 75 with active or convalescent COVID-19. The chain combines TRBV18 with TRBJ2-2; D not resolved. This CDR3 is CASSRPGNTGELFF. As DNA, the CDR3 is TGTGCCAGCTCCCGACCGGGGAACACCGGGGAGCTGTTTTTT.